The 27 T cell receptor beta chains listed next were all sequenced from one sample in a study of T cell changes during pregnancy in multiple sclerosis. Produced via immunoSEQ multiplex PCR; TCRdb's table is partial and in-frame only. The sample contains about 100,000 clones, 80% to 95% of which appear only once. The specimen comprised peripheral blood, sampled in the second trimester of pregnancy. These receptors all come from a female donor with multiple sclerosis, enrolled in a pregnancy study.

This sequence joins TRBV6-5 and TRBJ2-7, with 8 bases aligning to TRBD1. The germline V gene has CDR1 MNHEY and CDR2 SVGAGI. This CDR3 comprises 14 residues. V was clipped by 2 bases and J by 6 bases; unmatched bases: 6. The CDR3, as DNA: TGTGCCAGCAGTTACGGACAGGGCATTTCCGAGCAGTACTTC. Its translation is CASSYGQGISEQYF.

This chain links TRBV7-6 with TRBJ2-5, with D possibly matching TRBD2 (5 bases). Germline V gene data show CDR1 as SGHVS and CDR2 as FNYEAQ. This CDR3 is built from 15 residues. Trimming removed 5 bases from V and 0 bases from J, with 13 bases in between. The CDR3 spells CASSLTTQYQETQYF. CDR3 coding DNA: TGTGCCAGCAGCCTGACTACCCAGTACCAAGAGACCCAGTACTTC.

This chain connects TRBV19 to TRBJ2-1, with TRBD2 as a possible D gene (6 bases). Looked up from germline, CDR1 is LNHDA and CDR2 is SQIVND (reference sequence). V gave up 1 base and J gave up 3 bases, with 10 bases separating them. CDR3 length: 15 amino acids. In nucleotides, the CDR3 is TGTGCCAGTAGTATAGCCGGGAGTGGCTACAATGAGCAGTTCTTC. Translation gives CASSIAGSGYNEQFF.

This chain links TRBV14 with TRBJ2-5; perhaps TRBD1 as D (6 bases). Germline V gene lookup returns CDR1 SGHDN and CDR2 FVKESK. The CDR3 has 14 amino acids. The V end was cut by 0 bases, the J end by 4 bases, with 9 bases between. The CDR3 loop is CASSQEWGRETQYF. In nucleotides, the CDR3 is TGTGCCAGCAGCCAAGAATGGGGGCGAGAGACCCAGTACTTC.

The chain combines TRBV7-2 with TRBJ2-1, with 13 bases fitting TRBD2. V trimming: 7 bases; J trimming: 4 bases; junction bases outside the gene matches: 10. The CDR3 extends over 17 amino acids. CDR1 SGHTA and CDR2 FQGNSA come from the germline V gene. The CDR3 coding sequence is TGTGCCAGCACCCTACTAGCGGGAGGGCCCTTTTACAATGAGCAGTTCTTC. Translated, it gives CASTLLAGGPFYNEQFF. Combining the CDR3 with reference TRBV7-2 and TRBJ2-1 gives the whole variable domain GAGVSQSPSNKVTEKGKDVELRCDPISGHTALYWYRQSLGQGLEFLIYFQGNSAPDKSGLPSDRFSAERTGGSVSTLTIQRTQQEDSAVYLCASTLLAGGPFYNEQFFGPGTRLTVL.

The genes are TRBV19 and TRBJ2-3; 8 bases agree with TRBD2. The CDR3 extends over 16 amino acids. V shed 1 base, J shed 3 bases, and the junction held 6 bases outside the gene matches. From germline, CDR1 is LNHDA and CDR2 SQIVND (reference sequence). The CDR3 spells CASSIVGSGITDTQYF. In nucleotides, the CDR3 is TGTGCCAGTAGTATAGTTGGTAGCGGGATTACAGATACGCAGTATTTT. Full variable domain (remainder filled in from reference TRBV19 and TRBJ2-3): DGGITQSPKYLFRKEGQNVTLSCEQNLNHDAMYWYRQDPGQGLRLIYYSQIVNDFQKGDIAEGYSVSREKKESFPLTVTSAQKNPTAFYLCASSIVGSGITDTQYFGPGTRLTVL.

The chain recombines TRBV28 with TRBJ2-1; TRBD2 aligns across 10 bases. Losses at the gene ends were 5 bases for V and 6 bases for J; bases not matched to a gene: 7. The CDR3 extends over 15 amino acids. CDR1 is MDHEN, CDR2 SYDVKM, per germline. DNA for the CDR3: TGTGCCAGCAGTGAATGGACTAGCGGAAGCAATGAGCAGTTCTTC. It specifies CASSEWTSGSNEQFF.

The V and J genes are TRBV6-1 and TRBJ1-1; weak D call: TRBD1 (6 bases). The CDR3 extends over 13 amino acids. CDR1 and CDR2 (germline): MNHNS, SASEGT. Trimming left V 3 bases short and J 4 bases short, with 9 bases between. Here the CDR3 reads CASSEWGPTEAFF. The DNA of the CDR3 is TGTGCCAGCAGTGAGTGGGGGCCCACTGAAGCTTTCTTT.

The chain joins TRBV6-1 to TRBJ2-3, with a weak D call TRBD1 (6 bases). The CDR3 contains 15 residues. Germline CDR1 is MNHNS and CDR2 is SASEGT. V was clipped by 8 bases and J by 3 bases, with 18 bases between them. CDR3 loop: CASDEGGIGTDTQYF. CDR3 DNA sequence: TGTGCCAGCGACGAAGGGGGAATCGGGACAGATACGCAGTATTTT.

There are a few counts of this clone. The rearrangement links TRBV2 to TRBJ1-2; 7 positions match TRBD1. From germline, CDR1 is SNHLY and CDR2 FYNNEI. The CDR3 loop spans 13 amino acids. V shed 7 bases and J 4 bases; nucleotides not matched to a gene: 6. CDR3 amino acids: CASKGGQTYGYTF. The CDR3 nucleotides are TGTGCCAGCAAGGGGGGACAGACCTATGGCTACACCTTC.

CDR3 in amino acids: CASSLEGAWQETQYF. The CDR3 DNA follows: TGCGCCAGCAGCTTGGAAGGGGCTTGGCAAGAGACCCAGTACTTC. The rearrangement joins TRBV5-1 to TRBJ2-5; D is perhaps TRBD1 (5 bases). Germline lookup yields CDR1 SGHRS and CDR2 YFSETQ. The CDR3 length is 15 residues. Trimming left V 0 bases short and J 2 bases short, with 11 bases between.

This clone showed up just once. The chain links TRBV29-1 to TRBJ2-1; D possibly corresponds to TRBD2 (7 bases). The CDR3 consists of 15 residues. Germline values: CDR1 SQVTM, CDR2 ANQGSEA. Between the trimmed V and J ends, which lost 4 bases and 6 bases, there was a span of 19 bases. The chain's CDR3 is CSVGKPGGGGNEQFF. The CDR3 DNA follows: TGCAGCGTTGGGAAGCCGGGCGGGGGCGGCAATGAGCAGTTCTTC.

This rearrangement joins TRBV7-2 to TRBJ1-5; 7 bases match TRBD1. The CDR3 totals 16 residues. V trimming: 0 bases; J trimming: 7 bases; junction bases outside the gene matches: 9. Germline CDR1 SGHTA, CDR2 FQGNSA. The CDR3 loop is CASSLASQGGSQPQHF. As DNA, the CDR3 is TGTGCCAGCAGCTTAGCGAGCCAGGGGGGCAGCCAGCCCCAGCATTTT.

This chain connects TRBV14 to TRBJ2-3; perhaps TRBD2 as D (6 bases). This CDR3 has 14 residues. V shed 4 bases and J shed 6 bases, with 14 bases lying between them. Germline assignment: CDR1 SGHDN and CDR2 FVKESK. DNA of the CDR3: TGTGCCAGCAGCCGGAGGGTGCTAGGGGATACGCAGTATTTT. It yields the protein CASSRRVLGDTQYF.

The chain joins TRBV6-1 to TRBJ1-2; 11 nucleotides align to TRBD1. V lost 2 bases and J lost 4; bases outside the gene matches: 3. CDR3 size: 15 residues. Germline CDR1 and CDR2: MNHNS and SASEGT. CDR3 DNA: TGTGCCAGCAGTGAACCCGGGACAGGGGGCTATGGCTACACCTTC. Encoded protein: CASSEPGTGGYGYTF.

The chain recombines TRBV4-3 with TRBJ2-3; 8 bases align to TRBD2. The CDR3 totals 15 residues. The ends lost 3 bases at V and 0 bases at J; junction bases unmatched: 2. Looked up from germline, CDR1 is LGHNA and CDR2 is YSLEER. The CDR3 DNA reads TGCGCCAGCAGCCAGAGCGGGAGTAGCACAGATACGCAGTATTTT. Translation: CASSQSGSSTDTQYF.

The V and J genes are TRBV28 and TRBJ1-5; no definite D call. Germline V gene sequence: CDR1 MDHEN, CDR2 SYDVKM. V lost 5 bases and J lost 5, with 7 bases in between. The CDR3 is 12 residues long. The CDR3, as DNA: TGTGCCAGCAGTAAAGCGTATCAGCCCCAGCATTTT. Residues: CASSKAYQPQHF.

CDR3 amino acids: CATLLRTNEKLFF. The CDR3 nucleotides are TGTGCCACCCTTCTCCGGACTAATGAAAAACTGTTTTTT. This chain links TRBV2 with TRBJ1-4; D is ambiguous. Trimming pared 10 bases from V and 2 bases from J, leaving 11 bases between. The CDR3 totals 13 residues. Germline CDR1 reads SNHLY; CDR2 reads FYNNEI.

The rearrangement links TRBV29-1 to TRBJ1-2; 7 bases are a match to TRBD1. V lost 5 bases to trimming and J lost 8 bases; unmatched junction nucleotides: 11. CDR1 SQVTM and CDR2 ANQGSEA come from the germline V gene. This CDR3 is built from 13 residues. The CDR3 bases are TGCAGCGTTCTCTCCTGGACAGGCGCCGGCTACACCTTC. Protein product: CSVLSWTGAGYTF.

The gene calls are TRBV7-9 and TRBJ2-2; 7 bases map to TRBD1. With 2 bases clipped from V and 8 bases from J, the junction kept 8 bases outside the gene matches. The CDR3 loop spans 15 amino acids. Germline CDR1 and CDR2: SEHNR and FQNEAQ (reference sequence). Written as DNA, the CDR3 is TGTGCCAGCAGCTTACCGGGACAGAACCGTGGGGAGCTGTTTTTT. This translates into CASSLPGQNRGELFF.

This clone turned up a few times. This sequence joins TRBV14 and TRBJ2-1, with D perhaps matching TRBD1 (5 bases). V was trimmed by 3 bases and J by 0 bases, leaving 9 bases between them. CDR3 length: 15 amino acids. Per germline, CDR1 SGHDN and CDR2 FVKESK. In DNA, the CDR3 is TGTGCCAGCAGCCAGCAGGGTAGCTCCTACAATGAGCAGTTCTTC. This encodes CASSQQGSSYNEQFF.

The chain carries TRBV5-6 and TRBJ2-1; 7 bases map to TRBD1. V lost 0 bases, J lost 11 bases, and 14 bases stayed unmatched. The CDR3 has 16 amino acids. From germline, CDR1 is SGHDT and CDR2 YYEEEE. The CDR3 nucleotides read TGTGCCAGCAGCTTGGAGGGACAGAGTAATATCCTCCAGCAGTTCTTC. This encodes CASSLEGQSNILQQFF.

The chain is built from TRBV5-1 and TRBJ2-1; the match to TRBD2 covers 7 bases. The CDR3 totals 15 residues. Germline-derived CDR1 and CDR2 are SGHRS and YFSETQ. Trimming removed 5 bases from V and 2 bases from J; junction bases left unmatched: 7. The DNA of the CDR3 is TGCGCCAGCAGGCTAGCGGATAACCCCTACAATGAGCAGTTCTTC. Translated, it gives CASRLADNPYNEQFF. The full variable domain, rest sourced from reference TRBV5-1 and TRBJ2-1, is KAGVTQTPRYLIKTRGQQVTLSCSPISGHRSVSWYQQTPGQGLQFLFEYFSETQRNKGNFPGRFSGRQFSNSRSEMNVSTLELGDSALYLCASRLADNPYNEQFFGPGTRLTVL.

This clone was picked up one time. CDR3 DNA sequence: TGTGCCGCCTCTCGGGAAAGGAAAGGACTGACAAACACCGGGGAGCTGTTTTTT. The encoded protein is CAASRERKGLTNTGELFF. This chain links TRBV7-8 with TRBJ2-2, with D tentatively TRBD2 (5 bases). The CDR3 runs 18 residues. Looked up from germline, CDR1 is SGHVS and CDR2 is FQNEAQ. Trimming took off 11 bases at V and 2 bases at J, with 27 bases between the two ends.

This clone was detected once. J is TRBJ1-1 and V is TRBV4-1, with 8 nucleotides matching TRBD1. The CDR3 has 13 residues. V shed 5 bases, J shed 10 bases, and the junction held 9 bases outside the gene matches. Germline V gene lookup returns CDR1 MGHRA and CDR2 YSYEKL. CDR3 amino acids: CASSIGQGGTAFF. The CDR3, as DNA: TGCGCCAGCAGCATCGGACAGGGAGGGACAGCTTTCTTT.

The chain joins TRBV7-2 to TRBJ2-7, with 10 bases fitting TRBD2. CDR1 SGHTA and CDR2 FQGNSA come from the germline V gene. The trim removed 0 bases at V and 4 bases at J, leaving 12 bases unmatched. The CDR3 runs to 18 residues. This CDR3 reads CASSLATLAGGPTYEQYF. The CDR3 coding sequence is TGTGCCAGCAGCTTAGCGACTTTAGCGGGAGGCCCGACATACGAGCAGTACTTC.

This sequence joins TRBV4-3 and TRBJ2-1, with 8 bases aligning to TRBD2. The CDR3 extends over 17 amino acids. Germline V lookup: CDR1 LGHNA, CDR2 YSLEER. V shed 0 bases, J shed 3 bases, and the junction held 7 bases outside the gene matches. The CDR3: CASSQDLGLAIYNEQFF. For the CDR3, the DNA is TGCGCCAGCAGCCAAGACCTTGGACTAGCCATCTACAATGAGCAGTTCTTC.